This is a list of T cell receptor beta chains from one sample in a study of early stage breast cancer tumors. Method: immunoSEQ multiplex PCR; TCRdb's copy keeps in-frame clones and lacks some. The sample contains over 1,200 clones, approximately 80% of which appear only once. Sample: normal breast tissue next to the tumor. These receptors were collected from a person in their fifties with breast cancer. Both conserved end residues are part of each CDR3. Rows may omit the clone size; those that give it use once, few, many or a size class.

CDR3 length: 13; clone size: few; V gene: TRBV7-3; J gene: TRBJ1-1; CDR3 protein: CASSLTDGTEAFF
CDR3 length: 15; clone size: NA; V gene: TRBV7-5; J gene: TRBJ2-5; CDR3 protein: CARSLKGGVQETQYF
CDR3 length: 16; clone size: NA; V gene: TRBV27; J gene: TRBJ2-7; CDR3 protein: CASSSKRDRGTYEQYF
CDR3 length: 13; clone size: NA; V gene: TRBV19; J gene: TRBJ2-1; CDR3 protein: CASSIGANNEQFF
CDR3 length: 14; clone size: NA; V gene: TRBV29-1; J gene: TRBJ2-7; CDR3 protein: CSVGSSGRAREQYF
CDR3 length: 13; clone size: large; V gene: TRBV10-2; J gene: TRBJ2-3; CDR3 protein: CASGEVGTDTQYF
CDR3 length: 15; clone size: NA; V gene: TRBV19; J gene: TRBJ1-2; CDR3 protein: CASTEPGGKDYGYTF
CDR3 length: 18; clone size: NA; V gene: TRBV11-2; J gene: TRBJ2-2; CDR3 protein: CASSLVIAGGPGVGELFF
CDR3 length: 13; clone size: few; V gene: TRBV19; J gene: TRBJ1-1; CDR3 protein: CASIGRKNTEAFF
CDR3 length: 16; clone size: once; V gene: TRBV9; J gene: TRBJ2-1; CDR3 protein: CASSVATDRPRNEQFF
CDR3 length: 15; clone size: NA; V gene: TRBV7-2; J gene: TRBJ1-3; CDR3 protein: CASSFLPLSGNTIYF
CDR3 length: 13; clone size: NA; V gene: TRBV27; J gene: TRBJ2-3; CDR3 protein: CASSPTDSYTQYF
CDR3 length: 14; clone size: few; V gene: TRBV10-2; J gene: TRBJ1-6; CDR3 protein: CASSELPIGSPLHF
CDR3 length: 16; clone size: NA; V gene: TRBV6-4; J gene: TRBJ2-3; CDR3 protein: CASSPLAGDSTDTQYF
CDR3 length: 16; clone size: NA; V gene: TRBV11-3; J gene: TRBJ2-2; CDR3 protein: CASSFRGPPNTGELFF
CDR3 length: 15; clone size: NA; V gene: TRBV6-5; J gene: TRBJ2-2; CDR3 protein: CASSFQGINTGELFF
CDR3 length: 14; clone size: NA; V gene: TRBV19; J gene: TRBJ1-1; CDR3 protein: CASRTRDRVSFAFF
CDR3 length: 14; clone size: few; V gene: TRBV19; J gene: TRBJ1-1; CDR3 protein: CASSIRTLNTEAFF
CDR3 length: 12; clone size: NA; V gene: TRBV5-1; J gene: TRBJ1-2; CDR3 protein: CASSGDNYGYTF
CDR3 length: 16; clone size: NA; V gene: TRBV9; J gene: TRBJ2-3; CDR3 protein: CASSVASGTTTDTQYF
CDR3 length: 16; clone size: NA; V gene: TRBV4-1; J gene: TRBJ2-5; CDR3 protein: CASSHYGTSGQETQYF
CDR3 length: 17; clone size: NA; V gene: TRBV7-2; J gene: TRBJ1-2; CDR3 protein: CASSSPGFEGRRYGYTF
CDR3 length: 14; clone size: NA; V gene: TRBV6-5; J gene: TRBJ1-1; CDR3 protein: CASSYVQGSTEAFF
CDR3 length: 14; clone size: NA; V gene: TRBV28; J gene: TRBJ1-2; CDR3 protein: CASSVAGGDWGYTF
CDR3 length: 14; clone size: NA; V gene: TRBV19; J gene: TRBJ1-2; CDR3 protein: CASSIEQEDYGYTF
CDR3 length: 15; clone size: NA; V gene: TRBV7-2; J gene: TRBJ2-3; CDR3 protein: CASSLAYPHTDTQYF
CDR3 length: 15; clone size: NA; V gene: TRBV5-6; J gene: TRBJ1-2; CDR3 protein: CASSLGQLANYGYTF
CDR3 length: 14; clone size: few; V gene: TRBV5-4; J gene: TRBJ1-1; CDR3 protein: CASSLDRMNTEAFF
CDR3 length: 15; clone size: NA; V gene: TRBV12-5; J gene: TRBJ2-3; CDR3 protein: CASGLGVAGGDTQYF
CDR3 length: 12; clone size: NA; V gene: TRBV2; J gene: TRBJ1-4; CDR3 protein: CASSEGTEKLFF
CDR3 length: 17; clone size: once; V gene: TRBV7-9; J gene: TRBJ2-1; CDR3 protein: CASSSAGGARIANEQFF
CDR3 length: 14; clone size: NA; V gene: TRBV10-2; J gene: TRBJ2-2; CDR3 protein: CASRGGANTGELFF
CDR3 length: 15; clone size: NA; V gene: TRBV5-1; J gene: TRBJ2-3; CDR3 protein: CASSLDWGLTDTQYF
CDR3 length: 12; clone size: NA; V gene: TRBV18; J gene: TRBJ2-3; CDR3 protein: CASSTSTDTQYF
CDR3 length: 14; clone size: NA; V gene: TRBV28; J gene: TRBJ1-2; CDR3 protein: CASSRDRGVYGYTF
CDR3 length: 15; clone size: once; V gene: TRBV6-5; J gene: TRBJ2-3; CDR3 protein: CASSYQGGRADTQYF
CDR3 length: 14; clone size: NA; V gene: TRBV11-3; J gene: TRBJ2-5; CDR3 protein: CASSSTTREETQYF
CDR3 length: 16; clone size: NA; V gene: TRBV2; J gene: TRBJ1-5; CDR3 protein: CASSEAGTGMGQPQHF
CDR3 length: 14; clone size: NA; V gene: TRBV19; J gene: TRBJ1-1; CDR3 protein: CASSQGTANTEAFF
CDR3 length: 17; clone size: NA; V gene: TRBV5-6; J gene: TRBJ2-5; CDR3 protein: CASSIGLAGVDVETQYF
CDR3 length: 13; clone size: NA; V gene: TRBV6-5; J gene: TRBJ2-7; CDR3 protein: CASSYRPLYEQYF
CDR3 length: 14; clone size: NA; V gene: TRBV19; J gene: TRBJ2-1; CDR3 protein: CASRIAGGRDEQFF
CDR3 length: 14; clone size: NA; V gene: TRBV19; J gene: TRBJ1-5; CDR3 protein: CASSRGQWNQPQHF
CDR3 length: 16; clone size: NA; V gene: TRBV25-1; J gene: TRBJ2-1; CDR3 protein: CASSGGTSGSPNEQFF
CDR3 length: 12; clone size: NA; V gene: TRBV6-5; J gene: TRBJ1-2; CDR3 protein: CASRGGGYGYTF
CDR3 length: 14; clone size: NA; V gene: TRBV2; J gene: TRBJ2-3; CDR3 protein: CASSGGVDTDTQYF